These 23 T cell receptor beta chains were all obtained from the same sample, sequenced in a study of T cell changes during pregnancy in multiple sclerosis. Sequencing was performed with immunoSEQ multiplex PCR; in TCRdb, only in-frame clones are kept and a portion is missing. The sample holds 50,000 or so clones, around 94% seen once. The sequences come from CD4+ T cells from peripheral blood mononuclear cells, collected in the third trimester of pregnancy. These receptor sequences come from a female donor with multiple sclerosis, enrolled in a pregnancy study.

This sequence joins TRBV29-1 and TRBJ2-1; 10 bases line up with TRBD2. The CDR3 spans 16 residues. CDR1 is SQVTM, CDR2 ANQGSEA, per germline. With 7 bases clipped from V and 3 bases from J, the junction kept 12 bases outside the gene matches. The CDR3 is CSATPKLAGFYNEQFF. In nucleotides, the CDR3 is TGCAGCGCTACTCCAAAACTAGCGGGGTTCTACAATGAGCAGTTCTTC.

This chain uses TRBV5-5 with TRBJ1-4; 10 positions agree with TRBD1. CDR1 is SGHKS and CDR2 is YYEKEE in the germline V gene (reference sequence). Germline trimming cut 4 bases from V and 8 bases from J; bases unmatched to any gene: 8. The CDR3 has 15 residues. CDR3 DNA sequence: TGTGCCAGCAGCCTTCGACAGGGGGCGGGCGAAAAACTGTTTTTT. The encoded protein is CASSLRQGAGEKLFF.

This clone occurred once. The V call is TRBV30, the J call TRBJ2-7; D is possibly TRBD1 (5 bases). Deletions cut 2 bases from V and 5 bases from J, with 16 bases between. This CDR3 comprises 14 residues. Germline CDR1 and CDR2: GTSNPN and SVGIG (reference sequence). The CDR3 spells CAWSRGRQFDEQYF. CDR3 DNA sequence: TGTGCCTGGAGTAGGGGTAGGCAGTTTGACGAGCAGTACTTC.

V gene TRBV7-3 combines with J gene TRBJ1-1; 7 bases fit TRBD1. Germline-derived CDR1 and CDR2 are SGHTA and FQGTGA. This CDR3 comprises 16 residues. V lost 3 bases to trimming and J lost 1 base; unmatched junction nucleotides: 8. CDR3 nucleotides: TGTGCCAGCAGCTTCGACAGGGTCGGTAGGAACACTGAAGCTTTCTTT. It yields the protein CASSFDRVGRNTEAFF. Drawing the rest from reference TRBV7-3 and TRBJ1-1, the complete variable domain is GAGVSQTPSNKVTEKGKYVELRCDPISGHTALYWYRQSLGQGPEFLIYFQGTGAADDSGLPNDRFFAVRPEGSVSTLKIQRTERGDSAVYLCASSFDRVGRNTEAFFGQGTRLTVV.

This sequence joins TRBV20-1 and TRBJ1-2; D gene uncertain. Germline V gene sequence: CDR1 DFQATT, CDR2 SNEGSKA (reference sequence). CDR3 length: 10 residues. Trimming took 0 bases from V and 8 from J, leaving 4 bases between them. The chain's CDR3 is CSARDFGYTF. The CDR3 DNA follows: TGCAGTGCTAGAGACTTCGGCTACACCTTC.

The J gene is TRBJ2-1, the V gene TRBV18; the match to TRBD2 covers 7 bases. Trimming took 5 bases from V and 0 from J; bases not matched to a gene: 4. This CDR3 is built from 15 residues. Looked up from germline, CDR1 is KGHSH and CDR2 is LQKENI. The CDR3 region is CASSSLAGSYNEQFF. CDR3 in DNA: TGTGCCAGCTCATCCTTAGCGGGCTCCTACAATGAGCAGTTCTTC.

The table lists this clone with a few counts. The chain combines TRBV10-2 with TRBJ2-7; 8 bases map to TRBD1. Germline V gives CDR1 WSHSY, CDR2 SAAADI. With V trimmed by 8 bases and J by 5 bases, 8 bases remained unmatched. The CDR3 has 13 residues. This chain's CDR3 is CASAWTGSDEQYF. CDR3 DNA: TGCGCCAGCGCCTGGACAGGGTCGGACGAGCAGTACTTC.

V and J are TRBV7-2 and TRBJ1-1, with TRBD1 matching over 8 bases. This CDR3 has 16 residues. Germline CDR1 SGHTA, CDR2 FQGNSA. V lost 1 base and J lost 0; bases outside the gene matches: 4. The CDR3 DNA reads TGTGCCAGCAGCTTAGGGACAGGGCGGCTGAACACTGAAGCTTTCTTT. This sequence encodes CASSLGTGRLNTEAFF.

This clone was seen a handful of times. The chain has TRBV19 and TRBJ2-1; maybe TRBD1 (6 bases). Trimming shortened V by 10 bases and J by 7 bases, and 14 bases separated the two germline ends. Germline values: CDR1 LNHDA, CDR2 SQIVND (reference sequence). The CDR3 is 12 residues long. This CDR3 reads CATRTVNNEQFF. The CDR3 DNA follows: TGTGCCACCCGGACAGTTAATAATGAGCAGTTCTTC.

The chain employs TRBV6-6 and TRBJ1-1; 9 nucleotides line up with TRBD1. In germline, CDR1 is MNHNY, CDR2 SVGAGI (reference sequence). This CDR3 spans 14 amino acids. V trimming: 5 bases; J trimming: 4 bases; junction bases outside the gene matches: 5. CDR3 DNA: TGTGCCAGCAGTACCCGGGACAGGGTCACTGAAGCTTTCTTT. Amino acids: CASSTRDRVTEAFF.

The DNA of the CDR3 is TGTGCCAGCAGCCTAAACCTGGCGGTCAGCTCTGGAAACACCATATATTTT. As protein: CASSLNLAVSSGNTIYF. The chain joins TRBV7-2 to TRBJ1-3; D call uncertain. The CDR3 is made up of 17 amino acids. Trimming pared 5 bases from V and 0 bases from J, leaving 17 bases between. The V gene's germline CDR1 is SGHTA and CDR2 FQGNSA.

The J gene is TRBJ1-1, the V gene TRBV29-1, with a possible D match to TRBD1 (5 bases). V was trimmed by 4 bases and J by 1 base, leaving 10 bases between them. Germline V CDR1 and CDR2: SQVTM, ANQGSEA. The CDR3 sequence is 13 residues long. CDR3 sequence (DNA): TGCAGCGTTGCGGGACTCCGGAACACTGAAGCTTTCTTT. Its translation is CSVAGLRNTEAFF.

The gene calls are TRBV7-2 and TRBJ1-5; 10 positions match TRBD1. Trimming took 6 bases from V and 6 from J; bases not matched to a gene: 5. From germline, CDR1 is SGHTA and CDR2 FQGNSA. The CDR3 is 14 amino acids. CDR3 sequence (DNA): TGTGCCAGCAGTCTCGACAGGGGGCCTCAGCCCCAGCATTTT. Its translation is CASSLDRGPQPQHF.

In this sample, this clone turned up once. The rearrangement links TRBV6-5 to TRBJ2-5, with a tentative D call TRBD1 (6 bases). Trimming removed 5 bases from V and 5 bases from J, with 12 bases in between. Per germline, CDR1 MNHEY and CDR2 SVGAGI. The CDR3 sequence is 13 residues long. In nucleotides, the CDR3 is TGTGCCAGCAGTAATACAGGGCTCGAGACCCAGTACTTC. Protein: CASSNTGLETQYF.

This clone was observed a few times. The V and J genes are TRBV6-5 and TRBJ1-1; D is possibly TRBD1 (6 bases). Germline V lookup: CDR1 MNHEY, CDR2 SVGAGI. There are 15 residues in the CDR3. Between the trimmed V and J ends, which lost 0 bases and 2 bases, there was a span of 10 bases. The CDR3 loop is CASSYSDSANTEAFF. The CDR3, as DNA: TGTGCCAGCAGTTACTCGGACAGCGCTAACACTGAAGCTTTCTTT.

This chain uses TRBV5-1 with TRBJ1-1, with D unresolved. There are 14 residues in the CDR3. Trimming took 4 bases from V and 1 from J, leaving 11 bases between them. Per germline, CDR1 SGHRS and CDR2 YFSETQ. CDR3 residues: CASSAIPGNTEAFF. CDR3 DNA sequence: TGCGCCAGCAGCGCGATTCCGGGGAACACTGAAGCTTTCTTT.

The V call is TRBV7-2, the J call TRBJ1-2; 11 bases align to TRBD1. The junction had 6 bases not matched to a gene; V was cut back by 6 bases and J by 6 bases. The CDR3 sequence is 14 residues long. Germline V lookup: CDR1 SGHTA, CDR2 FQGNSA. The CDR3 sequence is CASRPGTGGHGYTF. The CDR3 DNA reads TGTGCCAGCAGGCCCGGGACAGGGGGGCATGGCTACACCTTC.

The V call is TRBV5-1, the J call TRBJ2-5; tentative D call: TRBD2 (5 bases). The germline V and J ends were trimmed by 2 bases and 5 bases, with 19 bases remaining between them. Germline assignment: CDR1 SGHRS and CDR2 YFSETQ. This CDR3 is built from 16 residues. In DNA form, the CDR3 reads TGCGCCAGCAGCTTAGGTTGGGAGCGGTTAGGGGAGACCCAGTACTTC. It encodes CASSLGWERLGETQYF.

CDR3 amino acids: CASSSGGRGYTF. The CDR3, as DNA: TGTGCCAGCAGTTCAGGGGGCAGGGGCTACACCTTC. The gene calls are TRBV6-5 and TRBJ1-2, with 8 bases fitting TRBD1. Germline V gene lookup returns CDR1 MNHEY and CDR2 SVGAGI. The J segment lost 8 bases and the V segment lost 4 bases, leaving 3 bases of the junction unmatched. This CDR3 has 12 residues.

The gene calls are TRBV10-3 and TRBJ1-2; D remains unclear. The CDR3 is made up of 13 amino acids. The V end was cut by 7 bases, the J end by 7 bases, with 16 bases between. Germline V gives CDR1 ENHRY, CDR2 SYGVKD. CDR3 nucleotides: TGTGCCATCAACATCGACTCGTCTGCTGGCTACACCTTC. This translates into CAINIDSSAGYTF.

Written as DNA, the CDR3 is TGTGCCAGCTCATCTTCTCAGCGAGGGCGGGGGAACACTGAAGCTTTCTTT. Translating it yields CASSSSQRGRGNTEAFF. This chain uses TRBV18 with TRBJ1-1, with unresolved D. Trimming pared 5 bases from V and 1 base from J, leaving 20 bases between. The CDR3 runs 17 residues. CDR1 is KGHSH, CDR2 LQKENI, per germline.

The chain recombines TRBV7-2 with TRBJ1-5; TRBD1 agrees at 12 bases. The CDR3 extends over 17 amino acids. Trimming took 2 bases from V and 7 from J; bases not matched to a gene: 9. Germline V gene sequence: CDR1 SGHTA, CDR2 FQGNSA. The CDR3 loop reads CASSLRLGQGARQPQHF. The CDR3 DNA follows: TGTGCCAGCAGCTTAAGGTTGGGACAGGGGGCAAGGCAGCCCCAGCATTTT.

The J gene is TRBJ1-6, the V gene TRBV6-6; 8 bases are shared with TRBD1. Losses at the gene ends were 4 bases for V and 8 bases for J; bases not matched to a gene: 10. Looked up from germline, CDR1 is MNHNY and CDR2 is SVGAGI (reference sequence). The CDR3 runs 16 residues. The CDR3 region is CASSSQQGGLDSPLHF. In nucleotides, the CDR3 is TGTGCCAGCAGTTCGCAACAGGGGGGGTTGGATTCACCCCTCCACTTT.